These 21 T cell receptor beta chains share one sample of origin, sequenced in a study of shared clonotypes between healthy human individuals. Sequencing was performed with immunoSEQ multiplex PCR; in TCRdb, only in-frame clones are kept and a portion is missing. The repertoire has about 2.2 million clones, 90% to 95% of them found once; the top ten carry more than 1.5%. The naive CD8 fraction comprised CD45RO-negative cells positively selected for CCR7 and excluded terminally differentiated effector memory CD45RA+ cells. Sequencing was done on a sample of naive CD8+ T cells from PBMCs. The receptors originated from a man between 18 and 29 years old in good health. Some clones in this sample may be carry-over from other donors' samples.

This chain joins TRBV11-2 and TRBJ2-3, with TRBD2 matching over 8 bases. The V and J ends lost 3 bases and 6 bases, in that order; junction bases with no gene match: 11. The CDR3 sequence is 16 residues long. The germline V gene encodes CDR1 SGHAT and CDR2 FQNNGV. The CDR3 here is CASSFPWGLEGDTQYF. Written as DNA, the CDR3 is TGTGCCAGCAGCTTTCCCTGGGGACTAGAGGGGGATACGCAGTATTTT.

CDR3 residues: CASSEDRVYGYTF. The CDR3 DNA reads TGTGCCAGCAGTGAGGACAGGGTGTATGGCTACACCTTC. The chain combines TRBV5-5 with TRBJ1-2; TRBD1 agrees at 8 bases. This CDR3 contains 13 residues. In germline, CDR1 is SGHKS, CDR2 YYEKEE (reference sequence). V was clipped by 5 bases and J by 5 bases; unmatched bases: 5.

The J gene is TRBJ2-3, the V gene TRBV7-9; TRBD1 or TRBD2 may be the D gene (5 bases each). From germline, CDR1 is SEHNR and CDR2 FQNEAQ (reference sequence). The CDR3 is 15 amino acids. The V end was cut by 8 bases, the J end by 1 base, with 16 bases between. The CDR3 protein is CASPIRDGRTDTQYF. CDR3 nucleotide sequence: TGTGCCAGCCCCATCCGGGACGGACGCACAGATACGCAGTATTTT.

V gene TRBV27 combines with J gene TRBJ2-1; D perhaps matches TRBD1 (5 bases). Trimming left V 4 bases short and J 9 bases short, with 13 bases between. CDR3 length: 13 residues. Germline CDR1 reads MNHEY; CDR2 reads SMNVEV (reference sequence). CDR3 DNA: TGTGCCAGCAGTTGGTTCCCAAGGGGTGAGCAGTTCTTC. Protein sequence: CASSWFPRGEQFF.

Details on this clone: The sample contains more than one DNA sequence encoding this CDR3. The CDR3 coding sequence is TGTGCCAGCAGCGTAGGTGGCGGCACCTACGAGCAGTACTTC. It yields the protein CASSVGGGTYEQYF. The genes are TRBV9 and TRBJ2-7; D is undetermined. Germline CDR1 and CDR2: SGDLS and YYNGEE. Trimming pared 0 bases from V and 2 bases from J, leaving 9 bases between. The CDR3 contains 14 residues.

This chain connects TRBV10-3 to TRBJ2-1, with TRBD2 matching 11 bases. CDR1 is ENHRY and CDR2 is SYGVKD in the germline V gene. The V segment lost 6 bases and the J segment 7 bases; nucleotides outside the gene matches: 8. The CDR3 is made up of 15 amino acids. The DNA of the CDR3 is TGTGCCATCAGGGTGACTAGCGGGAAGTCTAATGAGCAGTTCTTC. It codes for CAIRVTSGKSNEQFF.

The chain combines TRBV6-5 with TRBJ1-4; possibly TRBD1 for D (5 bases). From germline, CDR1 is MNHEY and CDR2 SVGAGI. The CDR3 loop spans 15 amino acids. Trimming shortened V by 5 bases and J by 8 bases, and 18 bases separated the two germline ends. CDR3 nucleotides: TGTGCCAGCAGTCCACGGACATGGCCGAGGGAAAAACTGTTTTTT. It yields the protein CASSPRTWPREKLFF.

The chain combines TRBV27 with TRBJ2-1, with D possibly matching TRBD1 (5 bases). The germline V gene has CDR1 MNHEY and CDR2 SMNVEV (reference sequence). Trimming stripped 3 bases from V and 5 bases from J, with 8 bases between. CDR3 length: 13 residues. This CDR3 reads CASSLGPHNEQFF. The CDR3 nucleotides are TGTGCCAGCAGTTTGGGGCCCCACAATGAGCAGTTCTTC.

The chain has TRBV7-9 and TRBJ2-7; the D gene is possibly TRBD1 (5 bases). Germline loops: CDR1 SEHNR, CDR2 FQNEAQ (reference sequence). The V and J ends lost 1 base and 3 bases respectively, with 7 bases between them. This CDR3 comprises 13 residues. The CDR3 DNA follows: TGTGCCAGCAGCTTAGGACAGTACTACGAGCAGTACTTC. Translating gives CASSLGQYYEQYF.

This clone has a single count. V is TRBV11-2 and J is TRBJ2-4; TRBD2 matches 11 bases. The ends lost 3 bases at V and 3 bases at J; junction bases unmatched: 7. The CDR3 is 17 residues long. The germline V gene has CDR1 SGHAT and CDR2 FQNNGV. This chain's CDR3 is CASSLPLAGGDKNIQYF. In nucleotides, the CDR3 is TGTGCCAGCAGCTTGCCCCTAGCGGGAGGTGACAAAAACATTCAGTACTTC.

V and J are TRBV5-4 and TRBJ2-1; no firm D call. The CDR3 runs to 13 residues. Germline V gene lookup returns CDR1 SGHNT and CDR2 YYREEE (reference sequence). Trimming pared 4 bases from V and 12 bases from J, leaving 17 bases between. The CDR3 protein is CASSVTDRSRQFF. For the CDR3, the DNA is TGTGCCAGCAGCGTGACGGATAGGTCCCGGCAGTTCTTC.

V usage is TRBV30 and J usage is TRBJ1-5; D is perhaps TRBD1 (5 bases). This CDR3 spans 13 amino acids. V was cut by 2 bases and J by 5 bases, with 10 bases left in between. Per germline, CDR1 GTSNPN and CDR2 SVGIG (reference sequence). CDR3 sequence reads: CAWSWGFDQPQHF. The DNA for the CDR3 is TGTGCCTGGAGTTGGGGGTTTGATCAGCCCCAGCATTTT.

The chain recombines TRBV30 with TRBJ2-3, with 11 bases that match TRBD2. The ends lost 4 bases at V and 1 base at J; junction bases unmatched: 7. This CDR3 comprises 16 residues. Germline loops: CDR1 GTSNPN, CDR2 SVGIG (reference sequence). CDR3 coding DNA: TGTGCCTGGACGGGGGTGGGACTAGCGGGCACAGATACGCAGTATTTT. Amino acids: CAWTGVGLAGTDTQYF.

The chain's CDR3 is CASSPRVINEQFF. CDR3 nucleotide sequence: TGTGCCAGCAGCCCTCGGGTTATCAATGAGCAGTTCTTC. The chain couples TRBV11-2 to TRBJ2-1; no reliable D call. The CDR3 has 13 residues. The germline CDR1 and CDR2 sequences are SGHAT and FQNNGV. The V and J ends lost 5 bases and 6 bases respectively, with 11 bases between them. Filled out from reference TRBV11-2 and TRBJ2-1, the complete variable domain reads EAGVAQSPRYKIIEKRQSVAFWCNPISGHATLYWYQQILGQGPKLLIQFQNNGVVDDSQLPKDRFSAERLKGVDSTLKIQPAKLEDSAVYLCASSPRVINEQFFGPGTRLTVL.

CDR3 nucleotides: TGCGCCAGCAGCTACCGGACAGGGGTGGAGACCCAGTACTTC. It yields the protein CASSYRTGVETQYF. This rearrangement joins TRBV5-1 to TRBJ2-5, with 9 bases lining up with TRBD1. The CDR3 runs 14 residues. The V and J ends lost 3 bases and 5 bases, in that order; junction bases with no gene match: 5. Germline V gives CDR1 SGHRS, CDR2 YFSETQ.

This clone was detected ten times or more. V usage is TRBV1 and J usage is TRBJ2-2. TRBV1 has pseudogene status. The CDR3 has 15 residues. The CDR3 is CTSSHWPRPTGELFF. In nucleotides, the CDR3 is TGCACCAGCAGCCATTGGCCGAGACCAACCGGGGAGCTGTTTTTT.

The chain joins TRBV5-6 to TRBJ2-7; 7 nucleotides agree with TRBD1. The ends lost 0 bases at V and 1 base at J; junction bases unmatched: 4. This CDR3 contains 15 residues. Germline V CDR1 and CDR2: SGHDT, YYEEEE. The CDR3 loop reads CASSLVRDSSYEQYF. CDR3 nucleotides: TGTGCCAGCAGCTTGGTCCGGGACAGTTCCTACGAGCAGTACTTC. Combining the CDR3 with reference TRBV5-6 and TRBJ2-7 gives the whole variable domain DAGVTQSPTHLIKTRGQQVTLRCSPKSGHDTVSWYQQALGQGPQFIFQYYEEEERQRGNFPDRFSGHQFPNYSSELNVNALLLGDSALYLCASSLVRDSSYEQYFGPGTRLTVT.

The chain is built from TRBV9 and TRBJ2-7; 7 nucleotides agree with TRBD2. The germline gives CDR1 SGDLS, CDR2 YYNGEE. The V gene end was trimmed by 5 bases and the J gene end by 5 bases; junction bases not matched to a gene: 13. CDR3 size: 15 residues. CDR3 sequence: CASSLSGGPRDEQYF. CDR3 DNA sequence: TGTGCCAGCAGTCTTTCGGGAGGCCCTCGGGACGAGCAGTACTTC.

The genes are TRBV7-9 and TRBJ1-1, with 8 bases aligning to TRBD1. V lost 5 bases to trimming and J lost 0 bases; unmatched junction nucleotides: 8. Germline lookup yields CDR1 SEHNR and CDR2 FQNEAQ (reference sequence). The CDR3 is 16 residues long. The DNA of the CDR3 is TGTGCCAGCAGCCCTTGGACAGGGCAGTTGAACACTGAAGCTTTCTTT. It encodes CASSPWTGQLNTEAFF.

CDR3 region: CASSQDLLLSGYEQYF. CDR3 coding DNA: TGCGCCAGCAGCCAAGATCTACTCCTTTCCGGCTACGAGCAGTACTTC. The chain combines TRBV4-1 with TRBJ2-7; D is ambiguous. The CDR3 contains 16 residues. CDR1 is MGHRA, CDR2 YSYEKL, per germline. Trimming took off 0 bases at V and 3 bases at J, with 15 bases between the two ends.

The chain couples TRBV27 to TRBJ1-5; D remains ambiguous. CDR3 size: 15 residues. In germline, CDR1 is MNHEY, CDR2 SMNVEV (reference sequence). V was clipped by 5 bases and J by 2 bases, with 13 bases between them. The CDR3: CASSPGGVRNQPQHF. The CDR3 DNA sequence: TGTGCCAGCAGTCCGGGTGGGGTACGCAATCAGCCCCAGCATTTT.